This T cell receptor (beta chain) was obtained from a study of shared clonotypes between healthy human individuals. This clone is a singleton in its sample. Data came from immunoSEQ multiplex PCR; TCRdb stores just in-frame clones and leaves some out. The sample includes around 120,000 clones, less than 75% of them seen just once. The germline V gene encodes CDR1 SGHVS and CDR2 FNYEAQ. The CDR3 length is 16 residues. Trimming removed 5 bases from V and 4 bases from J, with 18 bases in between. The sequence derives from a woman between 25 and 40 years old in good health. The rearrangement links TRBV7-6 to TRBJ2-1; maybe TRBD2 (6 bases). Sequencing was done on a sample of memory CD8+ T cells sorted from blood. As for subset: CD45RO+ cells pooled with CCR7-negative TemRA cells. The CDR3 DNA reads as TGTGCCAGCAGCACCATAGCGGCAAGAAGGTACAATGAGCAGTTCTTC. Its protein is CASSTIAARRYNEQFF. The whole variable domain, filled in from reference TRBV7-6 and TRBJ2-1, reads GAGVSQSPRYKVTKRGQDVALRCDPISGHVSLYWYRQALGQGPEFLTYFNYEAQQDKSGLPNDRFSAERPEGSISTLTIQRTEQRDSAMYRCASSTIAARRYNEQFFGPGTRLTVL.